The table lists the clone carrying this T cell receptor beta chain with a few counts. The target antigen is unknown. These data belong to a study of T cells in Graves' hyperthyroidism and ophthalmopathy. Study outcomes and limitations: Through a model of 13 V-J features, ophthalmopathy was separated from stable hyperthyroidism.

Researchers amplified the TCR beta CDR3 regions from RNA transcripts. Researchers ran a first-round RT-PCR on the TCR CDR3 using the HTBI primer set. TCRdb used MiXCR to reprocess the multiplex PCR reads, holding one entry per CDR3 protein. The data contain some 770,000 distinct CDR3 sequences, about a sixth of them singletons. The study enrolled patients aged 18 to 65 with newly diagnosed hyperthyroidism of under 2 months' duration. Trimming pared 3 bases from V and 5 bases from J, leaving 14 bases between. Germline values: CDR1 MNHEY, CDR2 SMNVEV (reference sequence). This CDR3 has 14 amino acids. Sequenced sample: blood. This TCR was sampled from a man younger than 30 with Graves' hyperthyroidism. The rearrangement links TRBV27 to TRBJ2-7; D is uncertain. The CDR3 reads CASSFRSRWDEQYF. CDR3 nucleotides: TGTGCCAGCAGTTTCCGGTCTCGCTGGGACGAGCAGTACTTC.